This T cell receptor beta chain originates from a study of T-cell memory formation after mild COVID-19. For the study at large: TCR clusters showed largely donor specificity. Study findings and constraints: Within pre-infection memory, some responding clones were found, suggesting cross-reactive memory joined. A second wave of clones peaked on day 37, and their SARS-CoV-2 specificity went unconfirmed.

V dropped 3 bases and J dropped 7; count of bases not matched to a gene: 4. This CDR3 contains 13 residues. The germline V gene has CDR1 LNHNV and CDR2 YYDKDF (reference sequence). TCRdb passed the 5' RACE reads through MiXCR, listing each CDR3 protein once. The data hold roughly 510,000 distinct CDR3 sequences, with 17% observed a single time. Concerning this clonotype: Its antigen remains unknown.

This chain connects TRBV15 to TRBJ1-1; 8 bases are a match to TRBD1. Sample: PBMCs or a T cell subset sorted from them (not recorded which). This TCR was sampled from an adult woman who had mild COVID-19 (a few samples of this study predate the infection). Cell type and time point are not known. The CDR3 here is CATSSAGGNEAFF. The CDR3 DNA sequence: TGTGCCACCAGCAGTGCAGGGGGCAATGAAGCTTTCTTT.